A selection of T cell receptor beta chains follows, all from one sample in a study of T cells after yellow fever vaccination. TCRdb passed the 5' RACE reads through MiXCR, listing each CDR3 protein once. This table holds 150,000 to 200,000 distinct CDR3 sequences, around 9.7% found once. The sample consisted of CD8+ T cells sorted from PBMCs, taken 45 days after the yellow fever booster vaccination. The receptor source for this set is a man younger than 35 who received the YFV17D yellow fever vaccine. CDR3s include the opening cysteine and the closing phenylalanine or tryptophan. The D gene is left open where the match is weak. Part of the rows lack a size; the others show once, few, many or a class for expanded clones.

clone size | J gene | V gene | D gene | CDR3 protein | CDR3 DNA
few | TRBJ1-5 | TRBV27 | . | CASSLWAGNQPQHF | TGTGCCAGCAGTTTATGGGCAGGTAATCAGCCCCAGCATTTT
few | TRBJ1-5 | TRBV12-3/TRBV12-4 | TRBD1 | CASGGTDNQPQHF | TGTGCCAGTGGCGGGACAGACAATCAGCCCCAGCATTTT
few | TRBJ2-1 | TRBV7-3 | TRBD1 | CASSANRGLYNEQFF | TGTGCCAGCAGCGCGAACAGGGGGCTCTACAATGAGCAGTTCTTC
. | TRBJ1-2 | TRBV20-1 | . | CSARDPDGLGYTF | TGCAGTGCTAGAGATCCGGACGGATTAGGCTACACCTTC
. | TRBJ2-3 | TRBV4-1 | . | CASSQDPGIPDTQYF | TGCGCCAGCAGCCAAGATCCGGGGATACCAGATACGCAGTATTTT
few | TRBJ1-6 | TRBV9 | . | CASSVAPYNSPLHF | TGTGCCAGCAGCGTAGCCCCGTATAATTCACCCCTCCACTTT
. | TRBJ1-1 | TRBV12-5 | . | CASGWMGENTEAFF | TGTGCTAGTGGGTGGATGGGGGAGAACACTGAAGCTTTCTTT
. | TRBJ2-7 | TRBV7-8 | TRBD1 | CASSTGGNEQYF | TGTGCCAGCAGTACAGGGGGTAACGAGCAGTACTTC
few | TRBJ1-2 | TRBV6-5 | . | CASSYSTASSAAGYTF | TGTGCCAGCAGTTATTCAACCGCCAGTTCCGCGGCAGGCTACACCTTC
medium-sized | TRBJ2-5 | TRBV15 | TRBD1 | CATSRDKPGGETQYF | TGTGCCACCAGCAGAGATAAACCAGGGGGAGAGACCCAGTACTTC
few | TRBJ2-1 | TRBV4-3 | TRBD2 | CASSQDWSGGKYNEQFF | TGCGCCAGCAGCCAAGATTGGAGCGGGGGGAAATACAATGAGCAGTTCTTC
few | TRBJ1-6 | TRBV2 | . | CASSGRVSNNSPLHF | TGTGCCAGCAGTGGGCGGGTTAGTAATAATTCACCCCTCCACTTT
. | TRBJ1-5 | TRBV12-3/TRBV12-4 | . | CASSLAGGASNQPQHF | TGTGCCAGCAGTTTAGCGGGGGGGGCCAGCAATCAGCCCCAGCATTTT
few | TRBJ1-4 | TRBV7-2 | . | CASSLGLGASTNSLNEKLFF | TGTGCCAGCAGCTTAGGTCTGGGGGCCTCGACTAACTCGTTAAATGAAAAACTGTTTTTT
few | TRBJ1-5 | TRBV6-5 | TRBD1 | CASSFSRGANQPQHF | TGTGCCAGCAGTTTTTCCAGGGGGGCCAATCAGCCCCAGCATTTT
few | TRBJ2-5 | TRBV7-6 | TRBD2 | CASSPGLAGDSEETQYF | TGTGCCAGCAGTCCGGGACTAGCGGGAGATTCAGAAGAGACCCAGTACTTC
many | TRBJ2-7 | TRBV7-9 | TRBD2 | CASAPAGVGEQYF | TGTGCCAGCGCCCCAGCGGGGGTCGGCGAGCAGTACTTC
few | TRBJ1-5 | TRBV12-3/TRBV12-4 | . | CASSLGRAAQPQHF | TGTGCCAGTAGTTTAGGCAGGGCGGCTCAGCCCCAGCATTTT
. | TRBJ2-1 | TRBV4-2 | . | CASSAGSYNEQFF | TGTGCCAGCAGCGCCGGCTCCTACAATGAGCAGTTCTTC
few | TRBJ2-4 | TRBV7-9 | . | CASSYDRTKNIQYF | TGTGCCAGCAGCTATGACAGAACAAAAAACATTCAGTACTTC
. | TRBJ1-1 | TRBV4-1 | . | CASSQVRAGANTEAFF | TGCGCCAGCAGCCAAGTAAGGGCAGGGGCGAACACTGAAGCTTTCTTT
few | TRBJ1-1 | TRBV9 | . | CASSDERLNTEAFF | TGTGCCAGCAGCGACGAGAGATTGAACACTGAAGCTTTCTTT
few | TRBJ2-7 | TRBV13 | TRBD1 | CASSLAPTGEAFEQYF | TGTGCCAGCAGCTTAGCCCCGACAGGGGAGGCGTTTGAGCAGTACTTC
. | TRBJ1-1 | TRBV12-5 | . | CASGLPGTEAFF | TGTGCTAGTGGTTTGCCCGGGACAGAAGCTTTCTTT
few | TRBJ2-6 | TRBV7-2 | TRBD1 | CASSPRLTGGNVVSGANVLTF | TGTGCCAGCAGCCCGCGACTCACAGGGGGGAACGTGGTTTCTGGGGCCAACGTCCTGACTTTC